The 26 T cell receptor beta chains below come from one sample, sequenced in a study of T-cell memory formation after mild COVID-19. TCRdb reprocessed the 5' RACE reads with MiXCR, giving one entry per CDR3 protein. The data contain approximately 400,000 distinct CDR3 sequences, around 24% of them singletons. The sample consisted of PBMCs or a T cell subset sorted from them (not recorded which). These TCRs come from an adult woman who had mild COVID-19 (a few samples of this study predate the infection). Cell type and time point are not known.

V and J are TRBV27 and TRBJ2-3; no definite D call. Germline CDR1 is MNHEY and CDR2 is SMNVEV (reference sequence). The V end was cut by 10 bases, the J end by 0 bases, with 14 bases between. The CDR3 sequence is 14 residues long. The CDR3 protein is CATTWAGSTDTQYF. The CDR3 DNA is TGTGCCACCACATGGGCAGGAAGCACAGATACGCAGTATTTT.

J is TRBJ1-1 and V is TRBV5-1; 9 nucleotides match TRBD1. The CDR3 is 16 residues long. CDR1 and CDR2 (germline): SGHRS, YFSETQ. Unmatched junction bases numbered 11, after V lost 4 bases and J lost 4 bases. CDR3 coding DNA: TGCGCCAGCAGCCGCACCCTACAGGGGGCGAGCACTGAAGCTTTCTTT. It encodes CASSRTLQGASTEAFF.

The rearrangement links TRBV6-5 to TRBJ2-7; D remains unclear. Germline V gene sequence: CDR1 MNHEY, CDR2 SVGAGI. Trimming removed 0 bases from V and 0 bases from J, with 18 bases in between. The CDR3 extends over 18 amino acids. This CDR3 is CASSYSSNRRRASYEQYF. CDR3 DNA: TGTGCCAGCAGTTACTCGAGTAATAGACGCAGAGCCTCCTACGAGCAGTACTTC.

The V gene is TRBV28, the J gene TRBJ2-7; TRBD2 matches at 7 bases. Unmatched junction bases numbered 11, after V lost 4 bases and J lost 5 bases. This CDR3 region has 15 residues. CDR1 MDHEN and CDR2 SYDVKM come from the germline V gene. CDR3 nucleotides: TGTGCCAGCAGTTCTTTAAGCGGGAAAGCCAACGAGCAGTACTTC. Its protein is CASSSLSGKANEQYF.

The rearrangement joins TRBV4-1 to TRBJ2-1; 7 nucleotides line up with TRBD2. There are 16 residues in the CDR3. Germline assignment: CDR1 MGHRA and CDR2 YSYEKL. Germline trimming cut 4 bases from V and 10 bases from J; bases unmatched to any gene: 16. CDR3 coding DNA: TGCGCCAGCAGCCCCCTGGGGGGAGGGCCTTTTGAAGAGCAGTTCTTC. Protein product: CASSPLGGGPFEEQFF.

V gene TRBV7-9 combines with J gene TRBJ2-7; the match to TRBD2 covers 10 bases. CDR1 and CDR2 (germline): SEHNR, FQNEAQ (reference sequence). Trimming took 4 bases from V and 3 from J; bases not matched to a gene: 18. The CDR3 is made up of 19 amino acids. DNA of the CDR3: TGTGCCAGCAGCTCAAACGTAGCGGGAGGCCCCTCGATCTTCTACGAGCAGTACTTC. This translates into CASSSNVAGGPSIFYEQYF.

CDR3 loop: CASSPPAGILNTEAFF. For the CDR3, the DNA is TGTGCCAGCTCACCACCGGCTGGGATCTTGAACACTGAAGCTTTCTTT. The rearrangement uses TRBV18 and TRBJ1-1; D is ambiguous. Per germline, CDR1 KGHSH and CDR2 LQKENI. The CDR3 covers 16 residues. V shed 0 bases and J shed 0 bases, with 11 bases lying between them. The variable domain in full, completed from reference TRBV18 and TRBJ1-1, reads NAGVMQNPRHLVRRRGQEARLRCSPMKGHSHVYWYRQLPEEGLKFMVYLQKENIIDESGMPKERFSAEFPKEGPSILRIQQVVRGDSAAYFCASSPPAGILNTEAFFGQGTRLTVV.

The rearrangement uses TRBV7-9 and TRBJ1-6; D is uncertain. Germline loops: CDR1 SEHNR, CDR2 FQNEAQ (reference sequence). V lost 3 bases and J 7 bases, leaving 7 bases between the germline ends. The CDR3 covers 13 residues. The CDR3 loop reads CASSLLENSPLHF. The CDR3 DNA reads as TGTGCCAGCAGCTTGTTAGAAAATTCACCCCTCCACTTT.

The chain links TRBV7-2 to TRBJ2-3, with D perhaps TRBD2 (7 bases). Trimming removed 5 bases at V and 7 bases at J, with 16 bases between. The V gene's germline CDR1 is SGHTA and CDR2 FQGNSA. The CDR3 totals 14 residues. CDR3 loop: CASSLDWGGYTQYF. Written as DNA, the CDR3 is TGTGCCAGCAGCCTTGACTGGGGGGGCTATACGCAGTATTTT.

The table lists this clonotype with a few counts. The gene calls are TRBV29-1 and TRBJ2-1; 9 bases are a match to TRBD1. The germline gives CDR1 SQVTM, CDR2 ANQGSEA. The junction had 5 bases not matched to a gene; V was cut back by 5 bases and J by 6 bases. The CDR3 length is 13 residues. In DNA, the CDR3 is TGCAGCGTTCGGGACAGGGCGGTCAATGAGCAGTTCTTC. It yields the protein CSVRDRAVNEQFF.

The V call is TRBV12-3 or TRBV12-4, the J call TRBJ2-1; no reliable D call. Trimming cost V 5 bases and J 8 bases, with 19 bases left between them. This CDR3 comprises 15 residues. The CDR3 DNA reads as TGTGCCAGCAGTGTGATTGGGGTAGATCACCATGAGCAGTTCTTC. This encodes CASSVIGVDHHEQFF.

There are a few counts of this clonotype. The chain links TRBV20-1 to TRBJ1-2; unclear D gene. V dropped 8 bases and J dropped 5 bases, with 12 bases sitting between them. Germline lookup yields CDR1 DFQATT and CDR2 SNEGSKA (reference sequence). CDR3 length equals 11 residues. CDR3 coding DNA: TGCAGTCCGAAAAGGGAATATGGCTACACCTTC. This sequence encodes CSPKREYGYTF.

This clonotype has just a few counts. The V gene is TRBV12-3 or TRBV12-4, the J gene TRBJ1-1, with D possibly TRBD1 on 6 matching bases. The CDR3 has 14 residues. V was cut by 6 bases and J by 1 base, with 12 bases left in between. CDR3 region: CASSWGLTNTEAFF. The DNA of the CDR3 is TGTGCCAGCAGCTGGGGGCTCACGAACACTGAAGCTTTCTTT.

This clonotype was counted a few times. The chain carries TRBV19 and TRBJ1-1, with 9 positions matching TRBD1. Per germline, CDR1 LNHDA and CDR2 SQIVND (reference sequence). The CDR3 consists of 18 residues. V trimming: 7 bases; J trimming: 0 bases; junction bases outside the gene matches: 15. This CDR3 reads CASTIGTGSTPMNTEAFF. The CDR3 DNA reads as TGTGCCAGTACAATTGGGACAGGGTCGACCCCAATGAACACTGAAGCTTTCTTT.

The chain employs TRBV7-2 and TRBJ2-5; 8 bases are shared with TRBD2. The CDR3 has 15 residues. J was trimmed by 2 bases and V by 4 bases; bases with no gene match: 6. The V gene's germline CDR1 is SGHTA and CDR2 FQGNSA. CDR3 coding DNA: TGTGCCAGCAGCTCAAAAGCGGGAGATCAAGAGACCCAGTACTTC. Protein product: CASSSKAGDQETQYF.

The chain combines TRBV7-9 with TRBJ2-2; D gene uncertain. The V gene lost 5 bases and the J gene lost 7 bases, with 11 bases spanning the gap. Germline V gene lookup returns CDR1 SEHNR and CDR2 FQNEAQ (reference sequence). The CDR3 extends over 13 amino acids. DNA for the CDR3: TGTGCCAGCAGCCTAAGAGGCCTCGGGGAGCTGTTTTTT. Its translation is CASSLRGLGELFF.

This chain joins TRBV27 and TRBJ2-7; 14 bases line up with TRBD2. Germline lookup yields CDR1 MNHEY and CDR2 SMNVEV (reference sequence). This CDR3 has 12 residues. The trim removed 5 bases at V and 10 bases at J, leaving 1 base unmatched. Here the CDR3 reads CASSGTSGSQYF. The CDR3 DNA follows: TGTGCCAGCAGTGGGACTAGCGGGAGCCAGTACTTC.

The chain uses TRBV4-1 and TRBJ2-2; TRBD2 matches 8 bases. Germline assignment: CDR1 MGHRA and CDR2 YSYEKL. The CDR3 loop spans 16 amino acids. Germline trimming cut 1 base from V and 6 bases from J; bases unmatched to any gene: 7. The DNA for the CDR3 is TGCGCCAGCAGCCAAGTTACCGGGGGGGAGGCCGGGGAGCTGTTTTTT. It translates to CASSQVTGGEAGELFF.

This chain links TRBV5-1 with TRBJ2-5; 14 nucleotides agree with TRBD2. This CDR3 is built from 16 residues. Losses at the gene ends were 3 bases for V and 4 bases for J; bases not matched to a gene: 5. The germline V gene has CDR1 SGHRS and CDR2 YFSETQ. The DNA of the CDR3 is TGCGCCAGCAGCTGGAGACTAGCGGGAGGGACAGAGACCCAGTACTTC. Protein product: CASSWRLAGGTETQYF. The complete variable domain, with remaining parts taken from reference TRBV5-1 and TRBJ2-5, reads KAGVTQTPRYLIKTRGQQVTLSCSPISGHRSVSWYQQTPGQGLQFLFEYFSETQRNKGNFPGRFSGRQFSNSRSEMNVSTLELGDSALYLCASSWRLAGGTETQYFGPGTRLLVL.

This clonotype showed up just a few times. This sequence joins TRBV7-9 and TRBJ2-7, with TRBD2 matching over 7 bases. The germline V gene has CDR1 SEHNR and CDR2 FQNEAQ (reference sequence). The CDR3 loop spans 15 amino acids. V was clipped by 5 bases and J by 5 bases; unmatched bases: 12. For the CDR3, the DNA is TGTGCCAGCAGCCGCCCGCAGGCAGGGAGGGACGAGCAGTACTTC. Translating gives CASSRPQAGRDEQYF.

The chain carries TRBV13 and TRBJ1-1, with no clear D. Germline CDR1 PRHDT, CDR2 FYEKMQ (reference sequence). This CDR3 contains 13 residues. The ends were cut back, 7 bases at V and 4 bases at J, with 13 bases in the middle. Written as DNA, the CDR3 is TGTGCCAGCAAAGGTTGGAGAGGCACTGAAGCTTTCTTT. It encodes CASKGWRGTEAFF.

This clonotype appeared a few times. The V and J genes are TRBV6-5 and TRBJ1-2; TRBD1 is a possible D gene (6 bases). This CDR3 spans 13 amino acids. V lost 6 bases, J lost 2 bases, and 10 bases lay in between. Germline CDR1 reads MNHEY; CDR2 reads SVGAGI. CDR3 protein: CASSYTGNYGYTF. CDR3 in DNA: TGTGCCAGCAGCTATACAGGGAACTATGGCTACACCTTC.

This clonotype was counted only a few times. The chain is built from TRBV7-2 and TRBJ1-4; D may be TRBD1 (5 bases). This CDR3 contains 14 residues. The V end lost 1 base, the J end lost 5 bases, and 8 bases lay between the germline ends. Per the germline V gene, CDR1 is SGHTA and CDR2 is FQGNSA. CDR3 coding DNA: TGTGCCAGCAGCTTAGACAGGTGGAATGAAAAACTGTTTTTT. Residues: CASSLDRWNEKLFF.

This clonotype was picked up a small number of times. The rearrangement links TRBV7-9 to TRBJ1-2, with a tentative D call TRBD1 (5 bases). The length of the CDR3 is 12 residues. Germline lookup yields CDR1 SEHNR and CDR2 FQNEAQ (reference sequence). Trimming took 7 bases from V and 7 from J, leaving 13 bases between them. As DNA, the CDR3 is TGTGCCAGCAACGAAATGGGGGTTGGCTACACCTTC. Protein sequence: CASNEMGVGYTF.

This chain links TRBV6-2 or TRBV6-3 with TRBJ2-7, with 9 bases lining up with TRBD2. The CDR3 is made up of 13 amino acids. V shed 7 bases and J 5 bases; nucleotides not matched to a gene: 6. Looked up from germline, CDR1 is MNHEY and CDR2 is SVGEGT. The DNA for the CDR3 is TGTGCCAGCACCCGGACTAGCGTGCACGAGCAGTACTTC. It is translated as CASTRTSVHEQYF.

The J gene is TRBJ2-1, the V gene TRBV30, with TRBD2 identical over 7 bases. V lost 4 bases, J lost 5 bases, and 8 bases stayed unmatched. In germline, CDR1 is GTSNPN, CDR2 SVGIG (reference sequence). This CDR3 has 14 amino acids. This CDR3 reads CAWNPGLNHNEQFF. The DNA for the CDR3 is TGTGCCTGGAACCCGGGACTAAACCACAATGAGCAGTTCTTC.